The 5 T cell receptor beta chains in this list originate from one sample, sequenced in a study of human T cells and chemical hapten exposure. The time point is: patch test 3, about 24 weeks after DPC sensitization. Treatment reported: therapeutic diphenylcyclopropenone sensitization with weekly scalp DPC. TCRdb called the RACE reads again in MiXCR, with one record for every CDR3 protein. The sample carries tens of thousands of distinct CDR3 sequences, roughly 9.5% recorded once. The source material was whole blood, sampled in connection with sensitization to the hapten diphenylcyclopropenone (DPC). These receptor sequences come from a woman aged 40 to 55 with alopecia areata. Some clones in this sample may be carry-over from other donors' samples.

This clonotype was seen a handful of times. The chain combines TRBV5-6 with TRBJ2-7; unclear D gene. Germline lookup yields CDR1 SGHDT and CDR2 YYEEEE. V dropped 2 bases and J dropped 1 base, with 10 bases sitting between them. The CDR3 totals 14 residues. CDR3 coding DNA: TGTGCCAGCAGCTTACCCGACATTTCCTACGAGCAGTACTTC. Encoded protein: CASSLPDISYEQYF.

This chain joins TRBV7-9 and TRBJ2-7; unclear D gene. The CDR3 has 15 amino acids. Germline V gene sequence: CDR1 SEHNR, CDR2 FQNEAQ (reference sequence). Trimming left V 5 bases short and J 2 bases short, with 16 bases between. The CDR3 nucleotides read TGTGCCAGCAGCCCCCCGTCAGGAAACACCTACGAGCAGTACTTC. Its protein product is CASSPPSGNTYEQYF.

This sequence joins TRBV4-2 and TRBJ1-5; D is undetermined. Trimming took 4 bases from V and 4 from J, leaving 11 bases between them. Germline V gene sequence: CDR1 LGHNA, CDR2 YNFKEQ. The CDR3 runs to 14 residues. CDR3 bases: TGTGCCAGCAGCCCCCAAGAAGGAAATCAGCCCCAGCATTTT. It encodes CASSPQEGNQPQHF.

This clonotype was detected ten times or more. J is TRBJ2-5 and V is TRBV20-1, with D possibly being TRBD1 or TRBD2 (6 bases each). The CDR3 contains 18 residues. Trimming shortened V by 3 bases and J by 5 bases, and 28 bases separated the two germline ends. Germline V CDR1 and CDR2: DFQATT, SNEGSKA (reference sequence). The CDR3 spells CSASFSFRENTGIETQYF. Written as DNA, the CDR3 is TGCAGTGCTAGTTTTAGCTTCCGGGAGAATACAGGGATCGAGACCCAGTACTTC.

The genes are TRBV7-2 and TRBJ2-1; 9 nucleotides match TRBD1. The ends lost 4 bases at V and 5 bases at J; junction bases unmatched: 9. The CDR3 is 16 residues long. Germline assignment: CDR1 SGHTA and CDR2 FQGNSA. CDR3 sequence: CASSSIRTGDDNEQFF. The CDR3 DNA reads TGTGCCAGCAGCTCGATTAGGACAGGGGATGACAATGAGCAGTTCTTC.